The source of this T cell receptor beta chain is a study of control samples from healthy donors and cancer patients. The repertoire was sequenced with immunoSEQ multiplex PCR; TCRdb's copy has only in-frame clones and lacks some. The table lists 390,000 or so clones, around 90% of them singletons. V lost 0 bases, J lost 5 bases, and 14 bases lay in between. The CDR3 totals 16 residues. Germline V gives CDR1 KGHSH, CDR2 LQKENI. This receptor was obtained from a man between 35 and 55 years old with head and neck cancer. The genes are TRBV18 and TRBJ1-5; D unclear. What was sequenced was PBMCs. The CDR3 is CASSPPSGGPYQPQHF. The CDR3 DNA sequence: TGTGCCAGCTCACCACCGTCAGGAGGGCCTTATCAGCCCCAGCATTTT.